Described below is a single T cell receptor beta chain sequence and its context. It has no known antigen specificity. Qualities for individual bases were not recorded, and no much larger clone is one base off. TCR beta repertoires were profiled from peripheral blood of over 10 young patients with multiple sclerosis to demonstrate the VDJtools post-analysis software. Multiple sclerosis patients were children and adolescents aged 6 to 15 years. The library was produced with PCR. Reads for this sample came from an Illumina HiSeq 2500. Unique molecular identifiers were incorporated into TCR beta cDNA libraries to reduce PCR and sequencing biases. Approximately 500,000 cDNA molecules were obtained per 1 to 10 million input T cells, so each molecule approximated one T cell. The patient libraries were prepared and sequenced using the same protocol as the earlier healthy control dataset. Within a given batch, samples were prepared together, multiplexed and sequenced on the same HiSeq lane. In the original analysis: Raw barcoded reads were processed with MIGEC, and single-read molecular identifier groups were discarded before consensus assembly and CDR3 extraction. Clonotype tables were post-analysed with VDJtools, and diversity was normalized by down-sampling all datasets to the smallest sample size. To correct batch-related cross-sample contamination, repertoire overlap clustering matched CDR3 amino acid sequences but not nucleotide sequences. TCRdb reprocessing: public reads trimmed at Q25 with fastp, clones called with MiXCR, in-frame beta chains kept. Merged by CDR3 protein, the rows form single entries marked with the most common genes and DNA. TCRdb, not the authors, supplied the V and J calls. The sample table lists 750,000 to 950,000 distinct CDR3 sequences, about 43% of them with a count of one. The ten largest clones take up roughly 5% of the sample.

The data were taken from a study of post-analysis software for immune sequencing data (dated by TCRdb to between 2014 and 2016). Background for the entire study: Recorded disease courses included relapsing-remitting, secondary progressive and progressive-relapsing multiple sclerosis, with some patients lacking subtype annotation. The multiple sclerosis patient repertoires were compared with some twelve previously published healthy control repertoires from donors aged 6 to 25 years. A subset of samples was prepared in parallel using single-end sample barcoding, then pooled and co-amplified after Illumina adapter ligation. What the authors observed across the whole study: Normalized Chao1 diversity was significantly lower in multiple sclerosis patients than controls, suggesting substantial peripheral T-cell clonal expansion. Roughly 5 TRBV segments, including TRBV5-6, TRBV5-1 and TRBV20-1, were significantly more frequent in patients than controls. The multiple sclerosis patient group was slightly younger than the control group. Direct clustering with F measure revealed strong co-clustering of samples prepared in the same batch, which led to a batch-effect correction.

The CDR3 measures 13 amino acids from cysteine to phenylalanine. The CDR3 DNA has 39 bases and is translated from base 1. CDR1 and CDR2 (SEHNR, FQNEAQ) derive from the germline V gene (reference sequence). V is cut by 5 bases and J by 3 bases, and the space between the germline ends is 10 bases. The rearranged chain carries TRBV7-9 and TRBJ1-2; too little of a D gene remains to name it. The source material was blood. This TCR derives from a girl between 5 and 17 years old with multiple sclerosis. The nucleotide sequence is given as TGTGCCAGCAGCCCCTACAGTCACTATGGCTACACCTTC. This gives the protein CASSPYSHYGYTF. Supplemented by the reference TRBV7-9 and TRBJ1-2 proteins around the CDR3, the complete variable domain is DTGVSQNPRHKITKRGQNVTFRCDPISEHNRLYWYRQTLGQGPEFLTYFQNEAQLEKSRLLSDRFSAERPKGSFSTLEIQRTEQGDSAMYLCASSPYSHYGYTFGSGTRLTVV.